The clone carrying this TCR beta chain was picked up many times. Its antigen is not known. V gave up 2 bases and J gave up 5 bases, with 12 bases separating them. CDR3 length: 14 residues. From germline, CDR1 is MNHEY and CDR2 SVGEGT. The sample comes from a study of T cells after yellow fever vaccination. For the study at large: Preparing low-cell-number fractions relied on SMART-Seq v4 Ultra Low Input. General study points: Once the booster was given, most primary-vaccination clones reappeared, at about 97% for CD4 and 88% for CD8.

A universal primer site and UMIs were added as TCR cDNA was made by 5'RACE template switching. TCRdb passed the 5' RACE reads through MiXCR, listing each CDR3 protein once. The sample records approximately 140,000 distinct CDR3 sequences, about 7.7% being singletons. Specimen: CD4+ T cells sorted from PBMCs, collected 5 days after the yellow fever booster vaccination. The chain combines TRBV6-2 or TRBV6-3 with TRBJ1-1; D unresolved. This sequence was found in a young man who received the YFV17D yellow fever vaccine. The CDR3 protein is CASSYPLRRTEAFF. The CDR3 DNA reads TGTGCCAGCAGTTACCCCCTACGACGGACTGAAGCTTTCTTT.